This is a list of T cell receptor beta chains from one sample in a study of beta chain features in type 1 diabetes. The table came from immunoSEQ multiplex PCR; TCRdb's copy has only in-frame clones and leaves some out. The profile covers 250,000 to 350,000 clones, with approximately 10% appearing a single time and 0.015% taken by the ten largest. Sequencing was done on a sample of naive CD4+ T cells from blood. The origin of the receptors is a woman aged 30 to 39 in good health. Both conserved end residues are part of each CDR3. The D gene is left open where the match is weak. A row's size may be missing; if present it is once, few, many or a size class.

size	D	J	V	CDR3	DNA
once	-	TRBJ2-1	TRBV15	CATSWGGAGSRGRVEQFF	TGTGCCACCAGCTGGGGGGGGGCGGGATCTCGAGGACGTGTTGAGCAGTTCTTC
few	-	TRBJ2-4	TRBV19	CASSPRGPVNIQYF	TGTGCCAGTAGTCCGAGAGGGCCGGTGAACATTCAGTACTTC
-	TRBD2	TRBJ2-3	TRBV18	CASSPWNSGIRTDTQYF	TGTGCCAGCTCACCCTGGAATAGCGGGATACGGACAGATACGCAGTATTTT
few	-	TRBJ2-1	TRBV15	CATSRDWAGLGEQFF	TGTGCCACCAGCAGAGATTGGGCAGGGTTAGGGGAGCAGTTCTTC
-	-	TRBJ2-5	TRBV7-2	CASSPAGRYQETQYF	TGTGCCAGCAGCCCCGCGGGCCGGTACCAAGAGACCCAGTACTTC
few	-	TRBJ2-7	TRBV28	CASSETEGPSEQYF	TGTGCCAGCTCGGAGACAGAAGGTCCCAGCGAGCAGTACTTC
-	-	TRBJ2-2	TRBV27	CASRPSTGELFF	TGTGCCAGCAGACCGAGCACCGGGGAGCTGTTTTTT
-	-	TRBJ1-1	TRBV30	CAWFRGFNTEAFF	TGTGCCTGGTTCCGGGGGTTTAACACTGAAGCTTTCTTT
-	TRBD1	TRBJ2-3	TRBV29-1	CSVTGQSTDTQYF	TGCAGCGTGACGGGACAGAGCACAGATACGCAGTATTTT
few	TRBD2	TRBJ2-7	TRBV18	CASSPPGTSASEQYF	TGTGCCAGCTCACCACCCGGGACTAGCGCCTCCGAGCAGTACTTC
few	TRBD2	TRBJ2-3	TRBV15	CATSGRPGTRSF	TGTGCCACCAGCGGCCGTCCCGGGACTAGGAGTTTT
-	-	TRBJ2-2	TRBV6-5	CASGDYGELFF	TGTGCCAGCGGAGATTACGGGGAGCTGTTTTTT
-	-	TRBJ2-6	TRBV5-1	CASSFPGGSGANVLTF	TGCGCCAGCAGCTTCCCCGGAGGGTCTGGGGCCAACGTCCTGACTTTC
-	TRBD1	TRBJ2-6	TRBV5-6	CASSRQGARSGANVLTF	TGTGCCAGCAGCCGACAGGGGGCCCGCTCTGGGGCCAACGTCCTGACTTTC
-	TRBD2	TRBJ2-5	TRBV19	CASSLSLAGVRETQYF	TGTGCCAGTAGCCTGAGTCTAGCGGGAGTCCGAGAGACCCAGTACTTC
-	-	TRBJ2-7	TRBV7-9	CANEKLVSGAAYEQYF	TGTGCCAACGAGAAGCTTGTATCAGGGGCAGCCTACGAGCAGTACTTC
-	TRBD1	TRBJ2-7	TRBV18	CASSTGTGVSEQYF	TGTGCCAGCTCCACCGGGACAGGGGTCTCCGAGCAGTACTTC
-	TRBD1	TRBJ1-2	TRBV28	CASRGTGRGYGYTF	TGTGCCAGCAGGGGGACAGGGAGGGGCTATGGCTACACCTTC
once	-	TRBJ1-5	TRBV19	CASSSVPWAVNQPQHF	TGTGCCAGTAGTTCTGTCCCATGGGCAGTGAATCAGCCCCAGCATTTT
-	-	TRBJ2-7	TRBV2	CASSALYEQYF	TGTGCCAGCAGTGCTCTCTACGAGCAGTACTTC
-	TRBD1	TRBJ2-5	TRBV5-8	CASSNPGQVPETQYF	TGTGCCAGCAGCAACCCGGGACAGGTCCCAGAGACCCAGTACTTC
-	-	TRBJ1-1	TRBV28	CASSLVINGAKAFF	TGTGCCAGCAGTTTGGTTATCAACGGAGCAAAAGCTTTCTTT